The 12 T cell receptor beta chains below were found in one sample sequenced in a study of blood T cell repertoires in COVID-19. Clones were read by immunoSEQ multiplex PCR, and TCRdb kept only the in-frame ones, dropping some. This table holds about 190,000 clones, about 88% found once. The sequenced material came from PBMCs or T cells enriched from blood (not recorded which). The receptors here all came from a woman between 25 and 40 years old who had recovered from COVID-19.

The chain couples TRBV27 to TRBJ2-5, with TRBD2 matching over 9 bases. The CDR3 is 15 amino acids. Trimming removed 5 bases from V and 3 bases from J; junction bases left unmatched: 7. CDR1 MNHEY and CDR2 SMNVEV come from the germline V gene (reference sequence). Here the CDR3 DNA reads TGTGCCAGCAGTCTAAGCGGGGGGACGAAAGAGACCCAGTACTTC. Protein product: CASSLSGGTKETQYF.

The CDR3 bases are TGTGCCAGTAGTGTGGGGGACAGGGTGGTATCAGAAGCTTTCTTT. Encoded protein: CASSVGDRVVSEAFF. The chain uses TRBV19 and TRBJ1-1, with TRBD1 matching 9 bases. Unmatched junction bases numbered 12, after V lost 5 bases and J lost 8 bases. The CDR3 is 15 amino acids. The V gene's germline CDR1 is LNHDA and CDR2 SQIVND (reference sequence).

The genes are TRBV19 and TRBJ1-5, with 8 positions matching TRBD1. The length of the CDR3 is 15 residues. V was clipped by 7 bases and J by 7 bases; unmatched bases: 12. CDR1 LNHDA and CDR2 SQIVND come from the germline V gene (reference sequence). CDR3 sequence reads: CASKEQQGEGQPQHF. The CDR3 DNA reads as TGTGCCAGTAAGGAACAACAGGGGGAAGGACAGCCCCAGCATTTT.

The V call is TRBV30, the J call TRBJ2-7, with TRBD2 matching 7 bases. CDR1 GTSNPN and CDR2 SVGIG come from the germline V gene (reference sequence). CDR3 length: 14 residues. V dropped 1 base and J dropped 4; count of bases not matched to a gene: 7. The CDR3 loop is CAWSALAGVYEQYF. The CDR3 DNA sequence: TGTGCCTGGAGTGCGTTGGCGGGAGTATACGAGCAGTACTTC.

This clone was counted many times. The J gene is TRBJ1-2, the V gene TRBV11-2; TRBD1 matches 11 bases. The J segment lost 4 bases and the V segment lost 6 bases, leaving 10 bases of the junction unmatched. This CDR3 contains 16 residues. Germline V lookup: CDR1 SGHAT, CDR2 FQNNGV. CDR3 region: CASRPSRDRGSYGYTF. CDR3 nucleotides: TGTGCCAGCAGACCGTCCCGGGACAGGGGGAGCTATGGCTACACCTTC.

The V and J genes are TRBV7-6 and TRBJ1-2, with TRBD1 identical over 7 bases. Germline V gives CDR1 SGHVS, CDR2 FNYEAQ. After removal of 5 bases from V and 2 bases from J, the junction contained 8 bases not matched to a gene. The CDR3 totals 15 residues. The CDR3 region has the DNA TGTGCCAGCAGCCCCCGGGGACAGTCCAACTATGGCTACACCTTC. Translation: CASSPRGQSNYGYTF. The full variable domain, its missing parts supplied by reference TRBV7-6 and TRBJ1-2, is GAGVSQSPRYKVTKRGQDVALRCDPISGHVSLYWYRQALGQGPEFLTYFNYEAQQDKSGLPNDRFSAERPEGSISTLTIQRTEQRDSAMYRCASSPRGQSNYGYTFGSGTRLTVV.

J is TRBJ1-1 and V is TRBV30; 7 bases are a match to TRBD1. The CDR3 totals 15 residues. V was pared by 2 bases and J by 1 base, with 7 bases of the junction left unmatched. CDR1 and CDR2 (germline): GTSNPN, SVGIG (reference sequence). CDR3 loop: CAWSSRTGTNTEAFF. CDR3 nucleotide sequence: TGTGCCTGGAGTTCCAGGACAGGAACGAACACTGAAGCTTTCTTT.

V gene TRBV5-1 combines with J gene TRBJ2-5, with 9 nucleotides matching TRBD2. Per the germline V gene, CDR1 is SGHRS and CDR2 is YFSETQ. V gave up 4 bases and J gave up 5 bases; unmatched junction bases: 6. The CDR3 is 14 amino acids. The CDR3 DNA sequence: TGCGCCAGCAGCAAGACTAGCGGCTACGAGACCCAGTACTTC. The encoded protein is CASSKTSGYETQYF.

The chain uses TRBV4-1 and TRBJ2-7; TRBD2 agrees at 12 bases. The length of the CDR3 is 14 residues. V trimming: 2 bases; J trimming: 7 bases; junction bases outside the gene matches: 3. Germline-derived CDR1 and CDR2 are MGHRA and YSYEKL. CDR3 in amino acids: CASSQFGLAGEQYF. As DNA, the CDR3 is TGCGCCAGCAGCCAATTCGGACTAGCGGGAGAGCAGTACTTC.

This chain joins TRBV6-2 or TRBV6-3 and TRBJ2-7; TRBD2 is a possible D gene (5 bases). The CDR3 is 13 amino acids. Germline-derived CDR1 and CDR2 are MNHEY and SVGEGT. The germline V and J ends were trimmed by 6 bases and 6 bases, with 15 bases remaining between them. CDR3 loop: CASSRSEAGEQYF. The CDR3 DNA sequence: TGTGCCAGCAGCCGCAGTGAGGCGGGCGAGCAGTACTTC.

The V call is TRBV27, the J call TRBJ2-2; D gene unclear. Germline V lookup: CDR1 MNHEY, CDR2 SMNVEV (reference sequence). Trimming stripped 3 bases from V and 6 bases from J, with 8 bases between. The CDR3 loop spans 13 amino acids. CDR3 in amino acids: CASSFSPAGELFF. The CDR3 nucleotides are TGTGCCAGCAGTTTTTCTCCCGCCGGGGAGCTGTTTTTT.

The chain recombines TRBV10-3 with TRBJ1-2; no definite D call. Germline values: CDR1 ENHRY, CDR2 SYGVKD. The CDR3 has 12 residues. The DNA of the CDR3 is TGTAAAGAGAAGGCGGGGTACTATGGCTACACCTTC. Encoded protein: CKEKAGYYGYTF.